The text below deals with one T cell receptor (beta chain). The record originates from a study of regulatory T cells in long-lasting Graves disease. The time point: newly diagnosed GD, antithyroid drugs for less than 3 months. The TCR library was prepared using RNA isolated from PBMCs. Through Arm-PCR of CDR3 regions and iRepertoire HTBI primers, TCR beta libraries were built. TCRdb re-derived calls from the multiplex PCR reads in MiXCR, one entry per CDR3 protein. The profile shows 620,000 or so distinct CDR3 sequences, roughly 16% of them singletons. This CDR3 region has 13 residues. Germline V gives CDR1 SGDLS, CDR2 YYNGEE. The V gene end was trimmed by 0 bases and the J gene end by 11 bases; junction bases not matched to a gene: 5. Separately, the same data were catalogued under a study of T cells in Graves' hyperthyroidism and ophthalmopathy. As that study records: It was considered stable Graves' hyperthyroidism when ophthalmopathy did not progress within 18 months.

This TCR derives from a woman between 25 and 40 years old with Graves disease. The sample consisted of peripheral blood mononuclear cells (PBMCs), taken at new diagnosis, from a patient treated with antithyroid drugs. The V gene is TRBV9, the J gene TRBJ2-1; TRBD1 agrees at 7 bases. CDR3 sequence: CASSVGTGLKQFF. Written as DNA, the CDR3 is TGTGCCAGCAGCGTAGGGACAGGCCTCAAGCAGTTCTTC.